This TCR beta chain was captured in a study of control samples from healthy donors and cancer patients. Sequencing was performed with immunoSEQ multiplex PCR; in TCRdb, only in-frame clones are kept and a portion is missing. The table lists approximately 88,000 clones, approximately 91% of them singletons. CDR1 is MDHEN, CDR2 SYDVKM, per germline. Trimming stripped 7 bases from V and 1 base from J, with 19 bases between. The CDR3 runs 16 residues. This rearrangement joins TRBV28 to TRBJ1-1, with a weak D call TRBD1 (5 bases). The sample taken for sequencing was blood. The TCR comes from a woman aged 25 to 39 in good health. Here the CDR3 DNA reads TGTGCCAGCACATTTACCATTGGGGGGGGGAACACTGAAGCTTTCTTT. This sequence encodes CASTFTIGGGNTEAFF.